The 25 T cell receptor beta chains presented below share a single source sample, sequenced in a study of shared clonotypes between healthy human individuals. Assay used: immunoSEQ multiplex PCR; TCRdb lists only in-frame clones, some missing. The top ten clones hold about 0.39% of a sample with 2 million to 3 million clones, 80% to 95% of them seen once. Material: naive CD4+ T cells from PBMCs. Subset indicated: CD45RA+ positively selected. These receptor sequences come from a man between 18 and 35 years old in good health. Some clones in this sample may be carry-over from other donors' samples.

The V and J genes are TRBV6-1 and TRBJ2-1; possible D gene TRBD2, 5 bases. The CDR3 is 14 amino acids. Germline V gives CDR1 MNHNS, CDR2 SASEGT. Trimming stripped 2 bases from V and 10 bases from J, with 15 bases between. This CDR3 reads CASSEWRTQREQFF. CDR3 sequence (DNA): TGTGCCAGCAGTGAATGGAGGACCCAGAGAGAGCAGTTCTTC.

Concerning this clone itself: This CDR3 is also generated by other DNA sequences in the sample. The V call is TRBV29-1, the J call TRBJ2-3; possibly TRBD2 for D (5 bases). The CDR3 has 13 amino acids. Germline values: CDR1 SQVTM, CDR2 ANQGSEA. Deletions cut 4 bases from V and 1 base from J, with 9 bases between. Here the CDR3 DNA reads TGCAGCGTTGGGTGGCGGGGCACAGATACGCAGTATTTT. It translates to CSVGWRGTDTQYF.

This clone has only one observation. V usage is TRBV25-1 and J usage is TRBJ2-2; 9 bases are a match to TRBD2. The V gene end was trimmed by 5 bases and the J gene end by 3 bases; junction bases not matched to a gene: 10. The CDR3 has 17 residues. CDR1 and CDR2 from the germline V gene are MGHDK and SYGVNS. The CDR3 sequence: CASSLYVAGDHTGELFF. DNA for the CDR3: TGTGCCAGCAGTCTGTACGTAGCGGGAGATCACACCGGGGAGCTGTTTTTT.

The chain joins TRBV7-3 to TRBJ2-3, with 8 bases matching TRBD2. The CDR3 contains 16 residues. V shed 2 bases and J 2 bases; nucleotides not matched to a gene: 6. In germline, CDR1 is SGHTA, CDR2 FQGTGA. CDR3 nucleotide sequence: TGTGCCAGCAGCTTACGCCCTAGCGGGCTCACAGATACGCAGTATTTT. Protein: CASSLRPSGLTDTQYF. The full variable domain, rest sourced from reference TRBV7-3 and TRBJ2-3, is GAGVSQTPSNKVTEKGKYVELRCDPISGHTALYWYRQSLGQGPEFLIYFQGTGAADDSGLPNDRFFAVRPEGSVSTLKIQRTERGDSAVYLCASSLRPSGLTDTQYFGPGTRLTVL.

The chain is built from TRBV29-1 and TRBJ2-1; the D gene could be TRBD1 or TRBD2 (5 bases each). Germline loops: CDR1 SQVTM, CDR2 ANQGSEA. The CDR3 sequence is 14 residues long. The V and J ends lost 8 bases and 2 bases respectively, with 16 bases between them. CDR3 protein: CSTEASRAYNEQFF. The DNA of the CDR3 is TGCAGCACCGAGGCTAGCAGGGCCTACAATGAGCAGTTCTTC.

The J gene is TRBJ2-7, the V gene TRBV5-6; perhaps D is TRBD1 or TRBD2 (5 bases each). CDR1 is SGHDT, CDR2 YYEEEE, per germline. Trimming took 0 bases from V and 2 from J, leaving 15 bases between them. CDR3 size: 16 residues. The DNA of the CDR3 is TGTGCCAGCAGCTTGGTTGGCAGGCCGGGGCCCTACGAGCAGTACTTC. Residues: CASSLVGRPGPYEQYF.

The chain couples TRBV10-2 to TRBJ1-1; unclear D gene. Trimming left V 2 bases short and J 1 base short, with 11 bases between. Germline CDR1 WSHSY, CDR2 SAAADI. The CDR3 contains 15 residues. For the CDR3, the DNA is TGCGCCAGCAGTGAGAGGGCCAGCGGGAACACTGAAGCTTTCTTT. As protein: CASSERASGNTEAFF.

V gene TRBV4-1 combines with J gene TRBJ1-1; 11 bases are a match to TRBD1. V lost 3 bases and J lost 11; bases outside the gene matches: 11. The length of the CDR3 is 15 residues. CDR1 MGHRA and CDR2 YSYEKL come from the germline V gene. The CDR3 reads CASSQPTGTGGLAFF. For the CDR3, the DNA is TGCGCCAGCAGCCAGCCGACTGGGACAGGGGGATTGGCTTTCTTT.

The rearrangement links TRBV6-5 to TRBJ2-1; possibly TRBD1 or TRBD2 for D (6 bases each). The length of the CDR3 is 16 residues. Germline V CDR1 and CDR2: MNHEY, SVGAGI. V was clipped by 4 bases and J by 6 bases, with 19 bases between them. For the CDR3, the DNA is TGTGCCAGCAGTTTTCGAGAGGGGGGCGAATCCAATGAGCAGTTCTTC. The encoded protein is CASSFREGGESNEQFF.

This sequence joins TRBV5-4 and TRBJ2-2; 7 nucleotides agree with TRBD2. This CDR3 is built from 19 residues. CDR1 is SGHNT, CDR2 YYREEE, per germline (reference sequence). Trimming took 0 bases from V and 2 from J; bases not matched to a gene: 13. This chain's CDR3 is CASSLGISSGTTNTGELFF. CDR3 nucleotide sequence: TGTGCCAGCAGCTTGGGGATTTCTTCCGGGACTACCAACACCGGGGAGCTGTTTTTT. The whole variable domain, filled in from reference TRBV5-4 and TRBJ2-2, reads ETGVTQSPTHLIKTRGQQVTLRCSSQSGHNTVSWYQQALGQGPQFIFQYYREEENGRGNFPPRFSGLQFPNYSSELNVNALELDDSALYLCASSLGISSGTTNTGELFFGEGSRLTVL.

This chain links TRBV5-1 with TRBJ2-7, with D hard to call. V dropped 0 bases and J dropped 1 base, with 5 bases sitting between them. The CDR3 runs 13 residues. Germline CDR1 SGHRS, CDR2 YFSETQ. CDR3: CASSLDWSYEQYF. CDR3 coding DNA: TGCGCCAGCAGCTTGGATTGGTCCTACGAGCAGTACTTC.

J is TRBJ2-1 and V is TRBV6-5; D assignment may be TRBD1 or TRBD2 (5 bases each). CDR1 and CDR2 (germline): MNHEY, SVGAGI. This CDR3 is built from 14 residues. The V end lost 0 bases, the J end lost 6 bases, and 9 bases lay between the germline ends. The CDR3 nucleotides read TGTGCCAGCAGTTACTCTCGGGGCCCCAATGAGCAGTTCTTC. Protein: CASSYSRGPNEQFF.

The chain recombines TRBV6-4 with TRBJ2-1, with 9 bases lining up with TRBD2. The CDR3 runs 15 residues. After removal of 5 bases from V and 5 bases from J, the junction contained 7 bases not matched to a gene. CDR1 is MRHNA and CDR2 is SNTAGT in the germline V gene. The CDR3 sequence is CASSPTSGSHNEQFF. The CDR3 nucleotides are TGTGCCAGCAGTCCGACTAGCGGTTCCCACAATGAGCAGTTCTTC.

Only one count was recorded for this clone. J is TRBJ2-2 and V is TRBV27; D not certain. In germline, CDR1 is MNHEY, CDR2 SMNVEV (reference sequence). Trimming cost V 4 bases and J 1 base, with 7 bases left between them. This CDR3 has 14 amino acids. The CDR3 DNA reads as TGTGCCAGCAGTTGGTACAGGAACACCGGGGAGCTGTTTTTT. Amino acid sequence: CASSWYRNTGELFF.

The genes are TRBV6-6 and TRBJ1-3, with 9 nucleotides matching TRBD1. V shed 5 bases and J 0 bases; nucleotides not matched to a gene: 2. Looked up from germline, CDR1 is MNHNY and CDR2 is SVGAGI (reference sequence). The CDR3 is 15 residues long. The CDR3 coding sequence is TGTGCCAGCAGTGGACAGGGGCCCTCTGGAAACACCATATATTTT. Protein: CASSGQGPSGNTIYF.

The chain carries TRBV11-2 and TRBJ2-1, with 9 bases that match TRBD2. The length of the CDR3 is 14 residues. J lost 6 bases, V lost 5 bases, and 5 bases had no gene match. Germline CDR1 reads SGHAT; CDR2 reads FQNNGV. Here the CDR3 DNA reads TGTGCCAGCAGCCCGGGACTAGCCTCCAATGAGCAGTTCTTC. Translating it yields CASSPGLASNEQFF.

This clone was seen a single time. DNA for the CDR3: TGCGCCAGCAGCAGGGACGTTACTAATGAAAAACTGTTTTTT. Its translation: CASSRDVTNEKLFF. V usage is TRBV5-1 and J usage is TRBJ1-4; the D gene is possibly TRBD1 (5 bases). The CDR3 totals 14 residues. The V gene lost 4 bases and the J gene lost 2 bases, with 9 bases spanning the gap. Germline V gene lookup returns CDR1 SGHRS and CDR2 YFSETQ.

The J gene is TRBJ2-6, the V gene TRBV30; no clear D gene. This CDR3 is 15 amino acids long. The germline CDR1 and CDR2 sequences are GTSNPN and SVGIG (reference sequence). Trimming took 0 bases from V and 4 from J, leaving 10 bases between them. CDR3 residues: CAWSVVPLGANVLTF. CDR3 coding DNA: TGTGCCTGGAGTGTAGTCCCCCTCGGGGCCAACGTCCTGACTTTC.

Remarks on this clone: This specimen includes other DNA sequences encoding the same CDR3. This chain links TRBV14 with TRBJ2-2; the D is unclear. V lost 0 bases to trimming and J lost 6 bases, with 5 bases between them. There are 13 residues in the CDR3. CDR1 and CDR2 from the germline V gene are SGHDN and FVKESK. The DNA for the CDR3 is TGTGCCAGCAGCCAAGATCTTGCCGGGGAGCTGTTTTTT. Translation gives CASSQDLAGELFF.

Only one count was recorded for this clone. The V and J genes are TRBV28 and TRBJ1-2; D remains unclear. The CDR3 has 14 amino acids. Trimming left V 7 bases short and J 7 bases short, with 19 bases between. CDR1 and CDR2 from the germline V gene are MDHEN and SYDVKM. CDR3 bases: TGTGCCAGCACAGTTCCGGCCCCGGAAGGTGGCTACACCTTC. This codes for CASTVPAPEGGYTF.

J is TRBJ2-1 and V is TRBV28; D gene uncertain. Germline V gene data show CDR1 as MDHEN and CDR2 as SYDVKM. V lost 7 bases, J lost 1 base, and 11 bases lay in between. This CDR3 region has 14 residues. The CDR3 DNA reads as TGTGCCAGCACAACCGGGCTATCCTACAATGAGCAGTTCTTC. Protein sequence: CASTTGLSYNEQFF.

The chain uses TRBV19 and TRBJ2-1; 14 positions match TRBD2. Germline V gene lookup returns CDR1 LNHDA and CDR2 SQIVND (reference sequence). J was trimmed by 9 bases and V by 5 bases; bases with no gene match: 12. The CDR3 totals 17 residues. The CDR3 reads CASSPGLAGVSAGEQFF. The CDR3 DNA reads TGTGCCAGTAGTCCGGGACTAGCGGGAGTATCTGCTGGTGAGCAGTTCTTC.

The chain links TRBV21-1 to TRBJ2-7; TRBD2 was called by the table and not checked on the DNA. TRBV21-1 is a known pseudogene. This CDR3 region has 18 residues. The CDR3 region has the DNA TGTGCCAGCAGCACTTTCTACCAGGTGACTAGCACGGTCCACGAGCAGTACTTC. Translation: CASSTFYQVTSTVHEQYF.

V and J are TRBV6-5 and TRBJ2-1; D gene ambiguous. Germline V lookup: CDR1 MNHEY, CDR2 SVGAGI. The V and J ends lost 2 bases and 4 bases respectively, with 12 bases between them. This CDR3 has 15 amino acids. The DNA for the CDR3 is TGTGCCAGCAGTTACGACCAATCTCCTTACAATGAGCAGTTCTTC. Protein: CASSYDQSPYNEQFF.

The chain uses TRBV6-1 and TRBJ1-5, with 9 bases aligning to TRBD1. V lost 5 bases to trimming and J lost 4 bases; unmatched junction nucleotides: 6. CDR1 and CDR2 from the germline V gene are MNHNS and SASEGT. The length of the CDR3 is 15 residues. The CDR3 spells CASSRTGEMNQPQHF. The CDR3 nucleotides are TGTGCCAGCAGTCGGACAGGGGAAATGAATCAGCCCCAGCATTTT.